These 20 T cell receptor beta chains were sequenced from one sample in a study of OX40 agonist ivuxolimab in advanced cancers. TCRdb's copy holds only in-frame clones and misses some; the assay was immunoSEQ multiplex PCR. There are some 95,000 clones in the sample; 92% occur only once, and 0.4% to 0.55% lies in the top ten. Source: CD4+ or CD8+ T cells sorted from blood, taken in a trial of the OX40 agonist ivuxolimab. These receptors all stem from an adult with an advanced solid tumor such as melanoma, head and neck, liver or kidney cancer.

This chain uses TRBV7-9 with TRBJ1-1; 11 nucleotides align to TRBD1. Germline loops: CDR1 SEHNR, CDR2 FQNEAQ (reference sequence). V lost 5 bases, J lost 8 bases, and 7 bases stayed unmatched. The CDR3 is made up of 14 amino acids. CDR3 bases: TGTGCCAGCAGCCTCTCAGGGACAGGGGGAGAAGCTTTCTTT. This encodes CASSLSGTGGEAFF.

This chain uses TRBV5-6 with TRBJ1-1; 7 bases agree with TRBD1. This CDR3 is built from 15 residues. Germline-derived CDR1 and CDR2 are SGHDT and YYEEEE. V dropped 7 bases and J dropped 3; count of bases not matched to a gene: 12. CDR3 sequence (DNA): TGTGCCAGCTCCTCCGGGAGGGGGCGGGACACTGAAGCTTTCTTT. As protein: CASSSGRGRDTEAFF.

The chain's CDR3 is CASSPPGGAQETQYF. The CDR3 DNA reads as TGTGCCAGCTCACCACCGGGAGGGGCTCAAGAGACCCAGTACTTC. The chain employs TRBV18 and TRBJ2-5; 7 nucleotides align to TRBD2. The CDR3 covers 15 residues. The ends lost 0 bases at V and 2 bases at J; junction bases unmatched: 3. Germline values: CDR1 KGHSH, CDR2 LQKENI.

The CDR3 sequence is CASSLQGLAGGTEQYF. The CDR3 DNA sequence: TGTGCCAGCAGCTTACAGGGACTAGCGGGGGGAACGGAGCAGTACTTC. The chain links TRBV7-3 to TRBJ2-7; 15 bases are shared with TRBD2. Germline V CDR1 and CDR2: SGHTA, FQGTGA. The CDR3 spans 16 residues. Losses at the gene ends were 2 bases for V and 7 bases for J; bases not matched to a gene: 6.

This rearrangement joins TRBV7-3 to TRBJ1-1, with 8 bases aligning to TRBD1. This CDR3 spans 13 amino acids. Germline CDR1 reads SGHTA; CDR2 reads FQGTGA. Germline trimming cut 5 bases from V and 8 bases from J; bases unmatched to any gene: 7. CDR3 region: CASSLGQGTEAFF. The CDR3 DNA is TGTGCCAGCAGCCTCGGACAGGGAACAGAAGCTTTCTTT.

The chain joins TRBV6-1 to TRBJ2-1, with 8 positions matching TRBD2. This CDR3 has 20 amino acids. Germline CDR1 and CDR2: MNHNS and SASEGT. The V gene end was trimmed by 3 bases and the J gene end by 0 bases; junction bases not matched to a gene: 16. The DNA of the CDR3 is TGTGCCAGCAGTGACCGCGCGGGGCGGGGGGCCCCTAGCTCCTACAATGAGCAGTTCTTC. Protein: CASSDRAGRGAPSSYNEQFF.

The chain has TRBV10-2 and TRBJ2-1; 9 bases match TRBD1. Per the germline V gene, CDR1 is WSHSY and CDR2 is SAAADI. Trimming removed 4 bases from V and 9 bases from J; junction bases left unmatched: 10. This CDR3 comprises 15 residues. The CDR3 nucleotides read TGCGCCAGCAGTGTACAGGGGGCTAAAGAAGGTGAGCAGTTCTTC. It codes for CASSVQGAKEGEQFF.

The gene calls are TRBV20-1 and TRBJ2-1; no definite D call. From germline, CDR1 is DFQATT and CDR2 SNEGSKA (reference sequence). There are 11 residues in the CDR3. V was trimmed by 6 bases and J by 5 bases, leaving 8 bases between them. The CDR3 loop reads CSAQAHNEQFF. The CDR3 DNA sequence: TGCAGTGCCCAGGCTCACAATGAGCAGTTCTTC.

CDR3 protein: CASSQTQPTGEQYF. As DNA, the CDR3 is TGCGCCAGCAGCCAAACACAGCCTACGGGCGAGCAGTACTTC. V usage is TRBV4-1 and J usage is TRBJ2-7; D gene unclear. Trimming pared 2 bases from V and 6 bases from J, leaving 14 bases between. The CDR3 spans 14 residues. The germline V gene encodes CDR1 MGHRA and CDR2 YSYEKL.

The chain carries TRBV6-6 and TRBJ2-1, with TRBD2 matching 10 bases. V lost 6 bases, J lost 4 bases, and 9 bases stayed unmatched. Per germline, CDR1 MNHNY and CDR2 SVGAGI (reference sequence). CDR3 length equals 16 residues. CDR3 nucleotides: TGTGCCAGCAGGGTAGGGGGACTAGCGATTTACAATGAGCAGTTCTTC. Translation gives CASRVGGLAIYNEQFF.

The genes are TRBV11-2 and TRBJ2-2; a possible D gene is TRBD2 (6 bases). The CDR3 is made up of 16 amino acids. Deletions cut 5 bases from V and 4 bases from J, with 17 bases between. Per the germline V gene, CDR1 is SGHAT and CDR2 is FQNNGV. CDR3 sequence: CASSPRGGAGTGELFF. In nucleotides, the CDR3 is TGTGCCAGCAGCCCTCGAGGAGGGGCGGGCACCGGGGAGCTGTTTTTT.

The V and J genes are TRBV10-3 and TRBJ2-3; no reliable D call. The V end was cut by 6 bases, the J end by 4 bases, with 11 bases between. The CDR3 has 13 amino acids. Germline assignment: CDR1 ENHRY and CDR2 SYGVKD. CDR3 sequence: CAIRDPRADTQYF. In DNA form, the CDR3 reads TGTGCCATCAGGGATCCTCGGGCAGATACGCAGTATTTT.

This clone was seen only once. The chain couples TRBV6-5 to TRBJ2-5; 11 bases are shared with TRBD2. V lost 5 bases and J lost 4; bases outside the gene matches: 6. There are 15 residues in the CDR3. Germline CDR1 MNHEY, CDR2 SVGAGI. As DNA, the CDR3 is TGTGCCAGCAGTCAGGGACTAGCGGTGGGAGAGACCCAGTACTTC. This sequence encodes CASSQGLAVGETQYF.

The J gene is TRBJ2-5, the V gene TRBV6-6, with 9 bases that match TRBD2. Unmatched junction bases numbered 6, after V lost 6 bases and J lost 7 bases. This CDR3 contains 13 residues. The germline V gene has CDR1 MNHNY and CDR2 SVGAGI (reference sequence). Written as DNA, the CDR3 is TGTGCCAGCAGACGGACTAGCGACTCGACCCAGTACTTC. Translated, it gives CASRRTSDSTQYF.

The chain combines TRBV5-4 with TRBJ2-7; 10 bases match TRBD1. This CDR3 has 15 amino acids. Germline trimming cut 2 bases from V and 2 bases from J; bases unmatched to any gene: 4. Germline V gene sequence: CDR1 SGHNT, CDR2 YYREEE (reference sequence). The CDR3 loop is CASSLPGQGTYEQYF. The CDR3 DNA sequence: TGTGCCAGCAGCTTACCGGGACAGGGGACCTACGAGCAGTACTTC.

The chain employs TRBV6-5 and TRBJ1-3; the D gene is possibly TRBD1 (6 bases). The CDR3 runs 16 residues. The germline V gene has CDR1 MNHEY and CDR2 SVGAGI. Deletions cut 0 bases from V and 4 bases from J, with 13 bases between. In DNA, the CDR3 is TGTGCCAGCAGTTACTCGAGGGGGTATTCGGGAAACACCATATATTTT. It codes for CASSYSRGYSGNTIYF.

This clone showed up just once. The chain carries TRBV29-1 and TRBJ2-7; the D gene is possibly TRBD2 (5 bases). The V end lost 4 bases, the J end lost 2 bases, and 12 bases lay between the germline ends. This CDR3 is built from 13 residues. Germline lookup yields CDR1 SQVTM and CDR2 ANQGSEA. The CDR3 DNA reads as TGCAGCGTTGGACGGGATTCCACCTACGAGCAGTACTTC. It is translated as CSVGRDSTYEQYF.

The CDR3 DNA reads as TGTGCCAGCAGCTTGGCCAGCTCAGATACGCAGTATTTT. Translating it yields CASSLASSDTQYF. V usage is TRBV5-4 and J usage is TRBJ2-3; D remains unclear. The germline V gene has CDR1 SGHNT and CDR2 YYREEE (reference sequence). Trimming stripped 0 bases from V and 4 bases from J, with 6 bases between. CDR3 length: 13 amino acids.

V and J are TRBV19 and TRBJ1-5; possibly TRBD1 for D (5 bases). V lost 0 bases to trimming and J lost 2 bases, with 14 bases between them. The germline gives CDR1 LNHDA, CDR2 SQIVND (reference sequence). This CDR3 is 17 amino acids long. The CDR3 spells CASSIEQELLGNQPQHF. The DNA for the CDR3 is TGTGCCAGTAGTATAGAACAGGAGTTGTTGGGCAATCAGCCCCAGCATTTT.

This clone was observed once. The chain recombines TRBV10-1 with TRBJ2-1, with D tentatively TRBD2 (5 bases). Trimming removed 0 bases from V and 6 bases from J, with 18 bases in between. Germline values: CDR1 WNHNN, CDR2 SYGVQD (reference sequence). The CDR3 extends over 17 amino acids. The DNA for the CDR3 is TGCGCCAGCAGTGAGTCGAAAATGGGTCTAGCAGGCAATGAGCAGTTCTTC. This translates into CASSESKMGLAGNEQFF.